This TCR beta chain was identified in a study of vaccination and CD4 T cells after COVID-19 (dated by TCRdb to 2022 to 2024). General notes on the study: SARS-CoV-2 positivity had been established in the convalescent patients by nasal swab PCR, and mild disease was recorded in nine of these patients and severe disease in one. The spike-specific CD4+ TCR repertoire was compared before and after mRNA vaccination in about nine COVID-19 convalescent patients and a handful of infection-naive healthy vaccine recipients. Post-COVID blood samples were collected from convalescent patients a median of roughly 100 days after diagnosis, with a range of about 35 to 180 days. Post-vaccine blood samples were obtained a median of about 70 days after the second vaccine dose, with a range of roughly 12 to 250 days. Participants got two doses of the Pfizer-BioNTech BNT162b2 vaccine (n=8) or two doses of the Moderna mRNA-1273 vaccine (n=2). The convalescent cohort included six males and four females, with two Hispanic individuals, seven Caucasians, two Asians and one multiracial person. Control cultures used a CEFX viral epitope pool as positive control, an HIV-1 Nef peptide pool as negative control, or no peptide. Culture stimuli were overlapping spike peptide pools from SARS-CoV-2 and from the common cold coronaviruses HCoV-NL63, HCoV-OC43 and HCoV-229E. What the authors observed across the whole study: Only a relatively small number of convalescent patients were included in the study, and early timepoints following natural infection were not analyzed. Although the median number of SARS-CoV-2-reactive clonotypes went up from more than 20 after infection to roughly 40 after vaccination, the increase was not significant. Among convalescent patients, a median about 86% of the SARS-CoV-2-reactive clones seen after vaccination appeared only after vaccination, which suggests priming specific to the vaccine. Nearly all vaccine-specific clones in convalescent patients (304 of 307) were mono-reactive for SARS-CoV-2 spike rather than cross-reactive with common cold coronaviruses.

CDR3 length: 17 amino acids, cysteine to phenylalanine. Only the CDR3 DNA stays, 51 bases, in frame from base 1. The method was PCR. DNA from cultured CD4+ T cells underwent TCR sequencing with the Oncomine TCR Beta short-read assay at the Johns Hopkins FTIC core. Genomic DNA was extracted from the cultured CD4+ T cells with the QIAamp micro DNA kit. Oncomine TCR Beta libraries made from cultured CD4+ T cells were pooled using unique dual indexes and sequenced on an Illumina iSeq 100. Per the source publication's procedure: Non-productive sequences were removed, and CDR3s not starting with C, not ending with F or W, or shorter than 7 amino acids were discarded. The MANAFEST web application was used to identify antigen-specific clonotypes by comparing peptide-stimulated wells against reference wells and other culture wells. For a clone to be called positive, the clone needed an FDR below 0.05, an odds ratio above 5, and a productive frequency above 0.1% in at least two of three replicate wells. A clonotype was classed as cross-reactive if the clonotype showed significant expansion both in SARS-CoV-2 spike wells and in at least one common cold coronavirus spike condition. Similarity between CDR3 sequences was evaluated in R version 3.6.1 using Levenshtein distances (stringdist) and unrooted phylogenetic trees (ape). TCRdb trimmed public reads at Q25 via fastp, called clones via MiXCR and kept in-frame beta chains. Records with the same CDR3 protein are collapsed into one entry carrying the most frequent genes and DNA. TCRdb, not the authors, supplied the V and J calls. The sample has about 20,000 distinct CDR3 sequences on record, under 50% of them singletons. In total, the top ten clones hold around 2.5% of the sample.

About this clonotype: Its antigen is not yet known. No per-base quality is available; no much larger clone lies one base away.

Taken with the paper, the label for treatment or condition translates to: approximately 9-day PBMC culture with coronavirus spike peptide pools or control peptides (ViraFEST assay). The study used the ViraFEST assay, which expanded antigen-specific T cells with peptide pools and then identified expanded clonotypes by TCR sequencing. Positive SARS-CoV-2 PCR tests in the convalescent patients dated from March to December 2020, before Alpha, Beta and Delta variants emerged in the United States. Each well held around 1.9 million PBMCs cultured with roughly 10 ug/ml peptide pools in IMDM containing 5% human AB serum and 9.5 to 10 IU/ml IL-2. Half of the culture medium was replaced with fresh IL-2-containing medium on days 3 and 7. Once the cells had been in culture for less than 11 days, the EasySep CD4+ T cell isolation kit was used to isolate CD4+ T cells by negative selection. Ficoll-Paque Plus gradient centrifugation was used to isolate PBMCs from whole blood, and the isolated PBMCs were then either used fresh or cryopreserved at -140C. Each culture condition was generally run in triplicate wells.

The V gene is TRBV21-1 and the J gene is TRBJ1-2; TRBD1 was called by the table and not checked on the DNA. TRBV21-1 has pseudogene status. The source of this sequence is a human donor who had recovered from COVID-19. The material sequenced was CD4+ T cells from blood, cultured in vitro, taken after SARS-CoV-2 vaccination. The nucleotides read TGTGCCAGCATCCCAATGACGGCGTACCCTAAGGGGTATGGCTACACCTTC. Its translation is CASIPMTAYPKGYGYTF.